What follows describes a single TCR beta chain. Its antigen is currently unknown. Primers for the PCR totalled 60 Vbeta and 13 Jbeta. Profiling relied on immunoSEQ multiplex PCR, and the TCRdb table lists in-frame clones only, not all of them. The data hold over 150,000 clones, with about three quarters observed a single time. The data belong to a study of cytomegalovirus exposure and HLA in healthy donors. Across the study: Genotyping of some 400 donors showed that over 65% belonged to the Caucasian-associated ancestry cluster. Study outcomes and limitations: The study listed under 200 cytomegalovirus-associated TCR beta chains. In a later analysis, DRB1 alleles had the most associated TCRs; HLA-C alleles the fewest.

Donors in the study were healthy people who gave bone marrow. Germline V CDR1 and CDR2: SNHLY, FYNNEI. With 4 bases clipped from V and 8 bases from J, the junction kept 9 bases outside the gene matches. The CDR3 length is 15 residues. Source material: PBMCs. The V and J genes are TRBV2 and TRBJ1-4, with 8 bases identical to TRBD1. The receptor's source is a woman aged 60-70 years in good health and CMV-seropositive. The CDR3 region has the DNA TGTGCCAGCAGTGTCAGGGGGCGGGTTGAAGAAAAACTGTTTTTT. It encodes CASSVRGRVEEKLFF.